The T cell receptor (beta chain) under discussion was sequenced for a study of blood T cell repertoires in COVID-19. Overall study: Samples came from the United States, Italy and Spain, spanning acute and convalescent COVID-19. Nucleic acid was either cDNA or gDNA, and it came from T cells, B-cell-depleted T cells, or PBMCs.

Germline V CDR1 and CDR2: SGHTA, FQGTGA. The CDR3 sequence is 15 residues long. Germline trimming cut 0 bases from V and 3 bases from J; bases unmatched to any gene: 2. Only in-frame clones appear in the TCRdb table, and some are missing; sequencing was by immunoSEQ multiplex PCR. Here the sample spans about 270,000 clones, 70% to 85% being singletons. In this sample, this clone turned up once. The specimen was peripheral blood. The receptor was isolated from a human donor with COVID-19, enrolled during active disease. The donor label of this sample is uncertain. The chain is built from TRBV7-3 and TRBJ2-3, with TRBD2 matching 8 bases. CDR3 DNA sequence: TGTGCCAGCAGCTTAACGACGGGAGGGACAGATACGCAGTATTTT. Protein: CASSLTTGGTDTQYF.